This entry describes one T cell receptor beta chain. Antigen unknown. Sample time point: patch test 2, 6 weeks after DPC sensitization. The treatment: therapeutic diphenylcyclopropenone sensitization with weekly scalp DPC. The data originate from a study of human T cells and chemical hapten exposure. General observations from the study: There was a positive correlation between PT1 expanded TCR counts and patch test score.

Germline V CDR1 and CDR2: SGHRS, YFSETQ. Trimming took 0 bases from V and 7 from J, leaving 8 bases between them. CDR3 length: 14 residues. TCRdb itself ran the RACE reads through MiXCR, one entry per CDR3 protein. The sample contains some 350,000 distinct CDR3 sequences, roughly 6% of which appear only once. The sample consisted of whole blood, taken in connection with sensitization to the hapten diphenylcyclopropenone (DPC). This rearrangement joins TRBV5-1 to TRBJ1-6; a weak D match, TRBD1 (5 bases). This TCR was sampled from a woman aged 18-29 years with alopecia areata. Some clones in this sample may be carry-over from other donors' samples. The DNA of the CDR3 is TGCGCCAGCAGCTTGGAGGGACCCAATTCACCCCTCCACTTT. Translating it yields CASSLEGPNSPLHF.